The clone carrying this TCR beta chain has a single count. The target antigen is unknown. The sample belongs to a study of long-term antiretroviral therapy in people with HIV. The study, taken as a whole, reports: ART-treated samples gained diversity yet remained below transplant donor controls.

The immunoSEQ assay was v3.0, run at survey level. The study targeted 40,000-50,000 T-cell genomes per sample in sequencing. Some clones are missing from TCRdb's copy, which holds only in-frame ones; the method was immunoSEQ multiplex PCR. The sample contains 25,000 or so clones, around four fifths of which appear only once. V was clipped by 1 base and J by 8 bases; unmatched bases: 15. Looked up from germline, CDR1 is MGHDK and CDR2 is SYGVNS. The CDR3 covers 18 residues. There were no participants with HIV treated outside the United States. V and J are TRBV25-1 and TRBJ1-4, with TRBD1 matching 8 bases. This TCR came from a young man with HIV. The starting material was unsorted PBMCs, obtained 0.8 years before starting antiretroviral therapy. In nucleotides, the CDR3 is TGTGCCAGCAGTGAATTGGGCAGGGGGCGAGGGACTTCCGAAAAACTGTTTTTT. It specifies CASSELGRGRGTSEKLFF.